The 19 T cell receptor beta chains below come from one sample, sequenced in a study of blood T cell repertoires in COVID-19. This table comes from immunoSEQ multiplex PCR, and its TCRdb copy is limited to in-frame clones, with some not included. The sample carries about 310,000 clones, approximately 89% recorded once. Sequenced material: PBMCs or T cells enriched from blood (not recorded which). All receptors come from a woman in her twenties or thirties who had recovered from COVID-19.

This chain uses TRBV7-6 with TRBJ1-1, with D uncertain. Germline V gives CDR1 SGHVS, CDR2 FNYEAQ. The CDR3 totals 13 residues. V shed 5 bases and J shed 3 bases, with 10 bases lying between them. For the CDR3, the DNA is TGTGCCAGCAGCCGTTCCCGGGACACTGAAGCTTTCTTT. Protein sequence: CASSRSRDTEAFF. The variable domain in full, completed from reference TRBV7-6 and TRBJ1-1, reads GAGVSQSPRYKVTKRGQDVALRCDPISGHVSLYWYRQALGQGPEFLTYFNYEAQQDKSGLPNDRFSAERPEGSISTLTIQRTEQRDSAMYRCASSRSRDTEAFFGQGTRLTVV.

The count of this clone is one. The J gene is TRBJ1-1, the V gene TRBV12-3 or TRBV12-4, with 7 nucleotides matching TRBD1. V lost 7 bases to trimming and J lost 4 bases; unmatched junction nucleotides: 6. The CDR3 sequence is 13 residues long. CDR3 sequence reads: CASIPTGPTEAFF. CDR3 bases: TGTGCCAGCATTCCGACAGGGCCCACTGAAGCTTTCTTT.

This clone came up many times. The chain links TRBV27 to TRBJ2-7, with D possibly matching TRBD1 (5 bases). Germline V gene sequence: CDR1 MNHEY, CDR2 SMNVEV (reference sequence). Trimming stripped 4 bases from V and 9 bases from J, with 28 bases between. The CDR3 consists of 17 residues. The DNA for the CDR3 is TGTGCCAGCAGTTCAAAATTCGGTAAAGGGGCCTTGTGGGCGCAGTACTTC. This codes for CASSSKFGKGALWAQYF.

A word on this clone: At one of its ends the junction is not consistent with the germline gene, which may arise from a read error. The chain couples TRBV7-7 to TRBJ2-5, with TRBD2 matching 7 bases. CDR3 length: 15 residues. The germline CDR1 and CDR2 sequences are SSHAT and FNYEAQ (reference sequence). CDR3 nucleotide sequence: TGTGCTAGCAGCTTAGCGTTGGCTAGCGGCGAGACCCAGTACTTC. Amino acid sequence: CASSLALASGETQYF.

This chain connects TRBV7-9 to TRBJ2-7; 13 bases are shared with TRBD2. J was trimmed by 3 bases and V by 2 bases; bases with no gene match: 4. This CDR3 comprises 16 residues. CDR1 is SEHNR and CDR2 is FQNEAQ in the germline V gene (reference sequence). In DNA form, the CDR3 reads TGTGCCAGCAGCTTACCGGGACTAGCGGGACTCTACGAGCAGTACTTC. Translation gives CASSLPGLAGLYEQYF.

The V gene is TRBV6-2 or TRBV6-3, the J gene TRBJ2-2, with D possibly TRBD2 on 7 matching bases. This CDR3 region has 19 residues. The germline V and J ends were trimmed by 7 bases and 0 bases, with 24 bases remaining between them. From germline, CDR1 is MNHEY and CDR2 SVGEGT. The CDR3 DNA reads TGTGCCAGCACCCCCAGGCGGGGGACACCCCCATCGAACACCGGGGAGCTGTTTTTT. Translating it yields CASTPRRGTPPSNTGELFF.

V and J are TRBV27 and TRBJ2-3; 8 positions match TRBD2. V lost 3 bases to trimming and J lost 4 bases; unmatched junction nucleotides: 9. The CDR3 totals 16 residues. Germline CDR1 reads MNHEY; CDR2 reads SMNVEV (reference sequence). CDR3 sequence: CASSLVPPGGPDTQYF. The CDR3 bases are TGTGCCAGCAGTTTGGTCCCTCCGGGAGGGCCAGATACGCAGTATTTT.

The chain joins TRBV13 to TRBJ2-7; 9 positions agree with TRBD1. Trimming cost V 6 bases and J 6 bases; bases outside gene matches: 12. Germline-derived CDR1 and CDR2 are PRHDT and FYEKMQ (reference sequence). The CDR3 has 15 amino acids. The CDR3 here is CASRRQDRGHGEQYF. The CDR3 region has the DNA TGTGCCAGCAGAAGACAGGACAGGGGCCACGGCGAGCAGTACTTC.

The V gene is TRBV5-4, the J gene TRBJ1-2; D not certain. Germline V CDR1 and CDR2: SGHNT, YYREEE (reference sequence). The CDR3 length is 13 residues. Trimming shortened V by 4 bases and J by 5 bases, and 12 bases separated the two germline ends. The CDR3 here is CASSPFSGYGYTF. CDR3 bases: TGTGCCAGCAGCCCATTCTCGGGTTATGGCTACACCTTC.

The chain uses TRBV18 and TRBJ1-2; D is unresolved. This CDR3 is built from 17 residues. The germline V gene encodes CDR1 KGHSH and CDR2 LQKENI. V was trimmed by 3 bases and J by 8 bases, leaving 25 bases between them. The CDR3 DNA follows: TGTGCCAGCTCACCCCCCCCACATGAAGAGGCCTTTAGGGGCTACACCTTC. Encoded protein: CASSPPPHEEAFRGYTF.

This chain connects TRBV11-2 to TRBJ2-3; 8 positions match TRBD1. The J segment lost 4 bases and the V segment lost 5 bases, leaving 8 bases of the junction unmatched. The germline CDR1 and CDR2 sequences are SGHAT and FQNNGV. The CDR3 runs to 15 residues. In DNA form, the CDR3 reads TGTGCCAGCAGCCCCGGACAGGGTGGCTCAGATACGCAGTATTTT. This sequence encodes CASSPGQGGSDTQYF.

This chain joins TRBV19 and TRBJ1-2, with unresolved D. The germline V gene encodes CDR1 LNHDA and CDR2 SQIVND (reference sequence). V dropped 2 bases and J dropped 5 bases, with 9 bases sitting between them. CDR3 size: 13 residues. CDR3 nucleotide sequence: TGTGCCAGTAGTATAAGCCCGCTTTATGGCTACACCTTC. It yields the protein CASSISPLYGYTF.

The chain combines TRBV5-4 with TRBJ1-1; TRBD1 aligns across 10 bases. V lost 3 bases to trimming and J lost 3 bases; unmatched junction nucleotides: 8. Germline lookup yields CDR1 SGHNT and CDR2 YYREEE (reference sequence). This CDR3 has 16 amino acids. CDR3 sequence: CASSSDRGRTDTEAFF. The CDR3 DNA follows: TGTGCCAGCAGCTCCGACAGGGGGCGCACGGACACTGAAGCTTTCTTT. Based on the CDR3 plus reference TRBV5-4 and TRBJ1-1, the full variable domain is ETGVTQSPTHLIKTRGQQVTLRCSSQSGHNTVSWYQQALGQGPQFIFQYYREEENGRGNFPPRFSGLQFPNYSSELNVNALELDDSALYLCASSSDRGRTDTEAFFGQGTRLTVV.

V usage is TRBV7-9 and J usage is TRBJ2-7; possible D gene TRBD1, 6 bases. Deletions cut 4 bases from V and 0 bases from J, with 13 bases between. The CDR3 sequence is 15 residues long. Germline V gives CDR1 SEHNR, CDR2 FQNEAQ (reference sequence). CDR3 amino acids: CASSSRDKSSYEQYF. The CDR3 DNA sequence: TGTGCCAGCAGCTCCCGGGACAAAAGCTCCTACGAGCAGTACTTC.

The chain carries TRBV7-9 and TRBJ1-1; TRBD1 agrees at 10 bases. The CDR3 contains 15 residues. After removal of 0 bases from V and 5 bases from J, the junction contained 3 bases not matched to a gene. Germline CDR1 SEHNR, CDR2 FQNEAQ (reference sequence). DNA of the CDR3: TGTGCCAGCAGCTTAGCCGGACAGGGGGTTACTGAAGCTTTCTTT. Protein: CASSLAGQGVTEAFF.

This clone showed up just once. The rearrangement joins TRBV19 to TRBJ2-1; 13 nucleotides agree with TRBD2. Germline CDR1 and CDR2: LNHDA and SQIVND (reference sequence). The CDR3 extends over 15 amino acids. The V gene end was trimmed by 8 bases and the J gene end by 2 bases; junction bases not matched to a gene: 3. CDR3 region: CASGGTSGTYNEQFF. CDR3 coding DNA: TGTGCCAGTGGGGGGACTAGCGGGACCTACAATGAGCAGTTCTTC.

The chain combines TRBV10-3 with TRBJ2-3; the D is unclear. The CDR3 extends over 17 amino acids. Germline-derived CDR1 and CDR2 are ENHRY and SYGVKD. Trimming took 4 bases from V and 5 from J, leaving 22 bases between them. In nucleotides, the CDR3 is TGTGCCATCAGTGGTAAGATAGCCCGCCGAGTGGAAGATACGCAGTATTTT. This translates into CAISGKIARRVEDTQYF.

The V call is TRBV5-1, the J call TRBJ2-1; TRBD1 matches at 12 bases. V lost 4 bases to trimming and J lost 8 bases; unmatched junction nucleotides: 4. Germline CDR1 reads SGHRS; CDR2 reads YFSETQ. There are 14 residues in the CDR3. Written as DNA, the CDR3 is TGCGCCAGCAGCCCGGGACAGGGGGCAGATGAGCAGTTCTTC. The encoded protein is CASSPGQGADEQFF.

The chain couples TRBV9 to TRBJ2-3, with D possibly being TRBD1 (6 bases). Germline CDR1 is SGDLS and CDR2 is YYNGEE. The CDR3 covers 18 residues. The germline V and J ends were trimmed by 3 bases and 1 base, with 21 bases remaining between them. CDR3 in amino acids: CASSARESMGARTDTQYF. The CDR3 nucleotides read TGTGCCAGCAGCGCCCGAGAGTCGATGGGGGCCCGCACAGATACGCAGTATTTT.